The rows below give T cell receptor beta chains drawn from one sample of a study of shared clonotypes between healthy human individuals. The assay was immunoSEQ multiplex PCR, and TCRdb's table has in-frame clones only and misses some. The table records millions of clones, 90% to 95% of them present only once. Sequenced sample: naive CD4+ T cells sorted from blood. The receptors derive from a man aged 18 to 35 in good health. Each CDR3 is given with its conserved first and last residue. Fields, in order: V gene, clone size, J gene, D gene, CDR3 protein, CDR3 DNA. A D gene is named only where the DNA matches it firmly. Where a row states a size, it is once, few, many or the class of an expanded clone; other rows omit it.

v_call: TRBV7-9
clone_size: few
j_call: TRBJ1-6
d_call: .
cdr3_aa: CASSSTGSPLHF
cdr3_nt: TGTGCCAGCAGCTCGACCGGATCACCCCTCCACTTT

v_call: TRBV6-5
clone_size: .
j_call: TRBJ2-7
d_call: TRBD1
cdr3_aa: CASSSGQGRAYEQYF
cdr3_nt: TGTGCCAGCAGTTCCGGACAGGGTCGGGCCTACGAGCAGTACTTC

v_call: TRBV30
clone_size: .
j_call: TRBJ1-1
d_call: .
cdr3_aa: CAWSVQVLNTAEAFF
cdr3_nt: TGTGCCTGGAGTGTACAGGTATTGAACACTGCTGAAGCTTTCTTT

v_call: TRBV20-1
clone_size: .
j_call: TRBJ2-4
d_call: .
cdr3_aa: CSARDFDIQYF
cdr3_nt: TGCAGTGCTAGAGATTTTGACATTCAGTACTTC

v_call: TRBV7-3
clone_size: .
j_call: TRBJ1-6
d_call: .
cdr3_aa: CASSPGPGGDSPLHF
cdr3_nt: TGTGCCAGCAGTCCCGGGCCCGGAGGAGATTCACCCCTCCACTTT

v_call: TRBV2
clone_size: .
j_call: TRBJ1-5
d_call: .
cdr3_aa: CASSEAGVVGQPQHF
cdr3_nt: TGTGCCAGCAGTGAGGCAGGGGTGGTCGGTCAGCCCCAGCATTTT

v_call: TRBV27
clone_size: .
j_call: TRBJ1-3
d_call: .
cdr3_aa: CASSLYSVQGTGNTIYF
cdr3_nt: TGTGCCAGCAGTTTATATTCGGTTCAGGGAACCGGAAACACCATATATTTT

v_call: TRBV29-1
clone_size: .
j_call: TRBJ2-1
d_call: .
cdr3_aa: CSVILGGPNEQFF
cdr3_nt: TGCAGCGTAATCCTTGGTGGGCCCAATGAGCAGTTCTTC

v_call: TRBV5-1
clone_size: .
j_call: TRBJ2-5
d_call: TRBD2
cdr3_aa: CASSLERLAGGLETQYF
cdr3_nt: TGCGCCAGCAGCTTGGAACGACTAGCGGGGGGCCTTGAGACCCAGTACTTC

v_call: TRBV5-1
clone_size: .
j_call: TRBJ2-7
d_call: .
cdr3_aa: CASSPGDSYEQYF
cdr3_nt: TGCGCCAGCAGCCCGGGGGACTCCTACGAGCAGTACTTC

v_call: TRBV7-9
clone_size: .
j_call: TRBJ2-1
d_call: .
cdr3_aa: CASSPRGIWYNEQFF
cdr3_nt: TGTGCCAGCAGCCCCAGGGGTATTTGGTACAATGAGCAGTTCTTC

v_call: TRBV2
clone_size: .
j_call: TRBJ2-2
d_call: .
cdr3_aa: CASRQESTNTGELFF
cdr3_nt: TGTGCCAGCCGACAGGAATCGACGAACACCGGGGAGCTGTTTTTT

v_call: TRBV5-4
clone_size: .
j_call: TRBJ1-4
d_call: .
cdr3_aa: CASSPGTTNEKLFF
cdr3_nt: TGTGCCAGCAGCCCCGGGACAACTAATGAAAAACTGTTTTTT

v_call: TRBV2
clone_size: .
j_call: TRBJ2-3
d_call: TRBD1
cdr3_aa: CASSRDRVNYF
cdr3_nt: TGTGCCAGCAGTCGGGACAGAGTCAACTATTTT

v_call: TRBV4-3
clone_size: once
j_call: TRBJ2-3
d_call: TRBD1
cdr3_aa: CASAYGTGGTDTQYF
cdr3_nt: TGCGCCAGCGCCTACGGGACAGGGGGCACAGATACGCAGTATTTT

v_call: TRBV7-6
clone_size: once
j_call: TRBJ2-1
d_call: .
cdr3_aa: CASSLSGANYNEQFF
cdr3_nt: TGTGCCAGCAGCTTATCGGGGGCCAATTACAATGAGCAGTTCTTC

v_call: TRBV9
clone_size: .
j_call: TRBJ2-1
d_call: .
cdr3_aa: CASSVNGDTFYNEQFF
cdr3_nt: TGTGCCAGCAGCGTAAATGGGGATACCTTCTACAATGAGCAGTTCTTC

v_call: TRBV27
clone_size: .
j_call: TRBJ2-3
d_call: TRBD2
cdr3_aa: CASSSGLAYTDTQYF
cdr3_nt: TGTGCCAGCAGTTCGGGACTAGCGTATACAGATACGCAGTATTTT

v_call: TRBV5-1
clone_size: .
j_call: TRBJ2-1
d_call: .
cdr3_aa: CASSLGEVGDEQFF
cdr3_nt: TGCGCCAGCAGCTTGGGTGAGGTCGGAGATGAGCAGTTCTTC

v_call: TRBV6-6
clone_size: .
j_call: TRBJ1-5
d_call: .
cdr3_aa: CASSYEGQNQPQHF
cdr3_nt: TGTGCCAGCAGTTACGAGGGCCAGAATCAGCCCCAGCATTTT

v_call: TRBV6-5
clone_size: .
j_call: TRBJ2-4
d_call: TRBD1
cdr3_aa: CASSSFAGTGNIQYF
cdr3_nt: TGTGCCAGCAGTTCCTTCGCCGGGACAGGGAACATTCAGTACTTC

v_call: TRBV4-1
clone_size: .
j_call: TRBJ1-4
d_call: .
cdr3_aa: CASSQDPRGAGTNEKLFF
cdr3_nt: TGCGCCAGCAGCCAAGATCCGCGGGGCGCGGGGACTAATGAAAAACTGTTTTTT

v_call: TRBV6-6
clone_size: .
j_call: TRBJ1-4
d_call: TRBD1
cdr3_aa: CASSKGQGFINEKLFF
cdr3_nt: TGTGCCAGCAGTAAGGGACAGGGGTTCATTAATGAAAAACTGTTTTTT

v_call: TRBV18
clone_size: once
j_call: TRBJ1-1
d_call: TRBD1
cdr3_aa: CASSGQGARTEAFF
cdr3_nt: TGTGCCAGCTCAGGACAGGGGGCTCGGACTGAAGCTTTCTTT

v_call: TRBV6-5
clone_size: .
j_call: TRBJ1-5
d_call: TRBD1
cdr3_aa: CASSYSTGGGQPQHF
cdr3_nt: TGTGCCAGCAGTTACTCGACAGGGGGCGGTCAGCCCCAGCATTTT

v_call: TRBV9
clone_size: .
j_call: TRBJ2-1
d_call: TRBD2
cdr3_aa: CASSVTAGGLENEQFF
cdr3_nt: TGTGCCAGCAGCGTCACAGCGGGGGGGCTCGAAAATGAGCAGTTCTTC

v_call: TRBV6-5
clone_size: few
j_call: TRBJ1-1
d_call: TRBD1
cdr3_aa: CASRYRDREVVAFF
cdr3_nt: TGTGCCAGCAGGTACCGGGACAGGGAGGTTGTAGCTTTCTTT

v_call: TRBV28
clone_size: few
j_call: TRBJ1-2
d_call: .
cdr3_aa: CASSQYYGSYTF
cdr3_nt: TGTGCCAGCAGCCAGTACTACGGGAGCTACACCTTC

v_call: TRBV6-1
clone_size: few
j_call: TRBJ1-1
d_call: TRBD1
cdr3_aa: CASSEATGRNTEAFF
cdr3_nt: TGTGCCAGCAGTGAAGCGACAGGGAGGAACACTGAAGCTTTCTTT

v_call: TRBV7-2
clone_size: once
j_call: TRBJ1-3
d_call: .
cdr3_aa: CASSLGGPGSTIYF
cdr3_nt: TGTGCCAGCAGCTTGGGGGGACCCGGGAGCACCATATATTTT

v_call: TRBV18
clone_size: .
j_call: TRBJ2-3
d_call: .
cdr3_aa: CASSPLGAGSTDTQYF
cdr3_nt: TGTGCCAGCTCACCTTTGGGGGCGGGGTCCACAGATACGCAGTATTTT

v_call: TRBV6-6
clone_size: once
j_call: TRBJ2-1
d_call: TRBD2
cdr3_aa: CASSPTTSGGLNEQFF
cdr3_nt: TGTGCCAGCAGCCCTACGACTAGCGGGGGATTGAATGAGCAGTTCTTC

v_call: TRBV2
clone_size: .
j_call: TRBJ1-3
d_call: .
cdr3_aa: CASRTWEVPDSGNTIYF
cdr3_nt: TGTGCCAGCAGGACCTGGGAGGTCCCCGACTCTGGAAACACCATATATTTT

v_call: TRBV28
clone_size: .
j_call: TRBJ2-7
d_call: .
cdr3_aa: CASSLSPPPYEQYF
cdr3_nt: TGTGCCAGCAGTTTATCCCCCCCACCCTACGAGCAGTACTTC

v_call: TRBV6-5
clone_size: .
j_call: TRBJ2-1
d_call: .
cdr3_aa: CASSQGRGFF
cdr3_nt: TGTGCCAGCAGTCAGGGGCGTGGGTTCTTC

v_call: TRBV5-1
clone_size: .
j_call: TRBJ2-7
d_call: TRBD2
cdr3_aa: CASSLGGTSGTYEQYF
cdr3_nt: TGCGCCAGCAGCTTGGGCGGGACTAGCGGGACCTACGAGCAGTACTTC

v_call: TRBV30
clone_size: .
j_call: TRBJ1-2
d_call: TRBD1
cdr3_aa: CAWSLSGTAGSNYGYTF
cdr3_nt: TGTGCCTGGAGTCTCTCCGGGACAGCAGGCTCTAACTATGGCTACACCTTC

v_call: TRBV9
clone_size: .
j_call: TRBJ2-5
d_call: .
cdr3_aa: CASSEGSEETQYF
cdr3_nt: TGTGCCAGCAGCGAGGGATCCGAAGAGACCCAGTACTTC

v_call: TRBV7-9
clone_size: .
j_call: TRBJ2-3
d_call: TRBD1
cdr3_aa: CASSEKTGQYIDTQYF
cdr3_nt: TGTGCCAGCAGCGAAAAGACGGGACAGTATATAGATACGCAGTATTTT

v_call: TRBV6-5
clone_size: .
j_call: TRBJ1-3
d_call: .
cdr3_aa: CASRHSEWYTIYF
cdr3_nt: TGTGCCAGCAGGCACTCTGAGTGGTACACCATATATTTT

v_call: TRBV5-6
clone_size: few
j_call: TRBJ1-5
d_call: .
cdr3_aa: CASSFGRSNQPQHF
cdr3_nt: TGTGCCAGCAGCTTCGGACGGAGCAATCAGCCCCAGCATTTT

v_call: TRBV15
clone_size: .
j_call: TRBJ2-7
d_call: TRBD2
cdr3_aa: CATSRGGLAGVMSEQYF
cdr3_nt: TGTGCCACCAGCAGAGGCGGACTAGCGGGAGTGATGAGCGAGCAGTACTTC

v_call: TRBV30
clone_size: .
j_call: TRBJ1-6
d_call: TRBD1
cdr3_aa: CAWGQGDSPLHF
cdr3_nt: TGTGCCTGGGGACAGGGAGACTCACCCCTCCACTTT

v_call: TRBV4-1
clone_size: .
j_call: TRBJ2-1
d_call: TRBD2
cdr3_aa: CASSSSGLAGYNEQFF
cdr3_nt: TGCGCCAGCAGCTCCTCAGGGCTAGCGGGGTACAATGAGCAGTTCTTC

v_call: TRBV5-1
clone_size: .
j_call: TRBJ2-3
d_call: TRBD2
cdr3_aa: CASSWSGGPTDTQYF
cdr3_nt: TGCGCCAGCAGCTGGTCGGGGGGGCCGACAGATACGCAGTATTTT

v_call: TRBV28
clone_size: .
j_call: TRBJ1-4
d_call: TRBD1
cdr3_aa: CASSLPQGGGKLFF
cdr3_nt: TGTGCCAGCAGTTTGCCACAGGGGGGTGGGAAACTGTTTTTT

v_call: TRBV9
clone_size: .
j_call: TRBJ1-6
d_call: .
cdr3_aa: CASSVTETTNASPLHF
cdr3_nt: TGTGCCAGCAGCGTAACAGAAACGACTAACGCCTCACCCCTCCACTTT

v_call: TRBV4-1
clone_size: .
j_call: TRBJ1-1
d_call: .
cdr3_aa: CASSRPEDTEAFF
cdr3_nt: TGCGCCAGCAGCCGGCCGGAAGATACTGAAGCTTTCTTT

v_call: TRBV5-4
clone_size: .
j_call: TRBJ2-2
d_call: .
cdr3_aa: CASSLKNTGELFF
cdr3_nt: TGTGCCAGCAGCTTGAAAAACACCGGGGAGCTGTTTTTT

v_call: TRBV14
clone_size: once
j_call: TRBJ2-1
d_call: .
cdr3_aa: CASSQEWSGQRNEQFF
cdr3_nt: TGTGCCAGCAGCCAAGAGTGGTCAGGACAGCGCAATGAGCAGTTCTTC

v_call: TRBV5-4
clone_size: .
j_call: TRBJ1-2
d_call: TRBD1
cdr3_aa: CASSPDRPYGYTF
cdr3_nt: TGTGCCAGCAGCCCGGACAGGCCCTATGGCTACACCTTC

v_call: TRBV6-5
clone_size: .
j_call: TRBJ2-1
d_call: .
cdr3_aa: CASSYSGVNEQFF
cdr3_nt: TGTGCCAGCAGTTACTCTGGGGTCAATGAGCAGTTCTTC

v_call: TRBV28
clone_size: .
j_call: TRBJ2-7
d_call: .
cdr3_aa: CASSPLRGEQYF
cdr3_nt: TGTGCCAGCAGTCCATTACGAGGCGAGCAGTACTTC

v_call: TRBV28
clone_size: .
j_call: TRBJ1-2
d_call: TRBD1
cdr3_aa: CASSLRTGLSYGYTF
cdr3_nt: TGTGCCAGCAGTCTCCGGACAGGGCTAAGCTATGGCTACACCTTC

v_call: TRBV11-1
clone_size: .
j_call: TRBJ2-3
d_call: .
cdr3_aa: CASSLAQVGGTDTQYF
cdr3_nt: TGTGCCAGCAGCTTAGCCCAGGTGGGGGGCACAGATACGCAGTATTTT

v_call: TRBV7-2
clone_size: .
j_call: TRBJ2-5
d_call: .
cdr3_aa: CASSPAAGQETQYF
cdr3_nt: TGTGCCAGCAGCCCCGCGGCAGGGCAAGAGACCCAGTACTTC

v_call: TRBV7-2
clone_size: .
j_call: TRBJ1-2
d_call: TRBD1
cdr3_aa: CASSGRGQGIVYGYTF
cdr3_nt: TGTGCCAGCAGCGGCAGGGGACAGGGCATTGTCTATGGCTACACCTTC

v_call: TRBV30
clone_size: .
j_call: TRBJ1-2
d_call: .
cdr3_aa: CAWNADNYGYTF
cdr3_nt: TGTGCCTGGAATGCTGATAACTATGGCTACACCTTC

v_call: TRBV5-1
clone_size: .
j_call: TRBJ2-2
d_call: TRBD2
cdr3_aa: CASSPRGLAGVGELFF
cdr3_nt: TGCGCCAGCAGCCCACGGGGACTAGCGGGAGTCGGGGAGCTGTTTTTT

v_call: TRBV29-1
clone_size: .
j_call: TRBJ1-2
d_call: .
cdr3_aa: CSVYEGNYGYTF
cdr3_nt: TGCAGCGTATACGAGGGTAACTATGGCTACACCTTC